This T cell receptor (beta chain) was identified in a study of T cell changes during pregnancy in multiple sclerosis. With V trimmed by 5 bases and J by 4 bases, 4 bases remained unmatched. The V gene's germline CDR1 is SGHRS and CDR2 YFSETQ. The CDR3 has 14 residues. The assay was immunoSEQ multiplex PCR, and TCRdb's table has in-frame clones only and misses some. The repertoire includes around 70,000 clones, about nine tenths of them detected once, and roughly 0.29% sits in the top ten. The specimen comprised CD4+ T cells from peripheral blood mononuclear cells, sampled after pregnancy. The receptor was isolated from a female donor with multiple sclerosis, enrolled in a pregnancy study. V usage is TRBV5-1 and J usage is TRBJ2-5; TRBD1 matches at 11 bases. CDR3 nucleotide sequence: TGCGCCAGCAGGGGGACAGGGGGGGCAGAGACCCAGTACTTC. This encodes CASRGTGGAETQYF.